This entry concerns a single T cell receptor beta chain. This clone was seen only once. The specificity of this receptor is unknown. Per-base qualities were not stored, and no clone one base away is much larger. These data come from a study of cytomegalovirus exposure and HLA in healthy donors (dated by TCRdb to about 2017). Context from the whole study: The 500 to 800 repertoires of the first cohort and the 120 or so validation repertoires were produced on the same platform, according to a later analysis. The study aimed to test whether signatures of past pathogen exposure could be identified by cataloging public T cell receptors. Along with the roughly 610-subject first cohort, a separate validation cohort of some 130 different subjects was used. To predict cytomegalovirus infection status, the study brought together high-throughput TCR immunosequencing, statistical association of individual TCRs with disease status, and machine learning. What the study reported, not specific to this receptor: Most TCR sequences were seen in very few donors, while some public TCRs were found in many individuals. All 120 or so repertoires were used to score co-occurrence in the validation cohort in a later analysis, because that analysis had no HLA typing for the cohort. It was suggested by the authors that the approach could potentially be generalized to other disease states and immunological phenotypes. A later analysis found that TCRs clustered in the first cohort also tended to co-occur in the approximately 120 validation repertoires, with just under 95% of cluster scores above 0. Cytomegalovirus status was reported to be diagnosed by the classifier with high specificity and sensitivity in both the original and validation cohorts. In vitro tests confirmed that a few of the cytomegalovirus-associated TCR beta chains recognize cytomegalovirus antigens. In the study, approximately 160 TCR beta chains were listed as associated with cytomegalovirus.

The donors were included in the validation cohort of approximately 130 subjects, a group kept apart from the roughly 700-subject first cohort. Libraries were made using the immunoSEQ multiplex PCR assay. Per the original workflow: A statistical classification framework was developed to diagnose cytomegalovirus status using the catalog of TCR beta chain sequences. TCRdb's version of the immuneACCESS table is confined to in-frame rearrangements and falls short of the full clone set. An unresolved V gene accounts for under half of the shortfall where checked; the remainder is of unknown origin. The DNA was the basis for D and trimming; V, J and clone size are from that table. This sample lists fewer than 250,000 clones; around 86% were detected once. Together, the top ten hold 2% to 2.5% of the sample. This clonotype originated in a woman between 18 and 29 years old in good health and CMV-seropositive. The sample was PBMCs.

Read as DNA, the sequence is TGCGCCAGCAGCACCCATGAGACTAGCGGGAGGGCCTTCCACGAGCAGTACTTC. It specifies CASSTHETSGRAFHEQYF. This receptor chain uses TRBV5-1 and TRBJ2-7, and 14 junctional nucleotides match TRBD2. In the germline V gene, CDR1 corresponds to SGHRS and CDR2 to YFSETQ. The germline V end is reduced by 4 bases and the J end by 5 bases; junction bases left unmatched: 14. Reading from cysteine to phenylalanine, the CDR3 counts 18 amino acids. Just the 54-base CDR3 DNA is kept, in frame starting at base 1.